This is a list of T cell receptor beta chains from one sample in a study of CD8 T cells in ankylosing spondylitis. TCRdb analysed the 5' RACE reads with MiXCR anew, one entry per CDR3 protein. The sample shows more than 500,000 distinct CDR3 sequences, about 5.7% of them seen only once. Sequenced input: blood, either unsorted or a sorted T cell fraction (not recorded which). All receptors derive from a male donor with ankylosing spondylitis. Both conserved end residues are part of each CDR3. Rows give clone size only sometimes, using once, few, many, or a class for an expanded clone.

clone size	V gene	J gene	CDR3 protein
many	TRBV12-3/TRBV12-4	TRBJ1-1	CASTQGMNTEAFF
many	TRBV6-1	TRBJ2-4	CASSDAGVRDIQYF
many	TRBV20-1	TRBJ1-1	CSARGFDRTTEAFF
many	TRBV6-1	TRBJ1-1	CASSPRGRGNTEAFF
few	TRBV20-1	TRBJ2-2	CSAAVLRGTGELFF
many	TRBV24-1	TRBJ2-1	CATNGEGWNEQFF
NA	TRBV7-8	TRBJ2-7	CASRPSYRSDEQYF
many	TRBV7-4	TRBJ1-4	CASRSLGGAKEKLFF
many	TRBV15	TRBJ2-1	CATSRGRVNEQFF
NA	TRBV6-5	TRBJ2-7	CASSYGLAAGPEQYF
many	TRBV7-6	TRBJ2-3	CASSLMGGTDTQYF
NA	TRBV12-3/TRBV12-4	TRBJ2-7	CASSRPDAVPYEQYF
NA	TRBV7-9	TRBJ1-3	CASSLAGIGNTIYF
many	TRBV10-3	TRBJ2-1	CATHRVAGVYNEQFF
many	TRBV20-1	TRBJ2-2	CSARNVNTGELFF
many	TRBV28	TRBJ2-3	CASSTLAGFTDTQYF
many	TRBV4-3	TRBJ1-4	CASRPQGLTNEKLFF
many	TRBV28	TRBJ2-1	CASSLGRGLTEQFF
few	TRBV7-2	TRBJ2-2	CASSLNTGAGELFF
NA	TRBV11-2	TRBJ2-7	CASSSIRGQDYEQYF
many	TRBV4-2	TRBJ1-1	CASSQEIRGTEAFF
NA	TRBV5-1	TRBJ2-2	CASTASNTGELFF
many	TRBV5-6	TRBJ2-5	CASNRRGSETQYF
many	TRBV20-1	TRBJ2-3	CSALTSSTDTQYF
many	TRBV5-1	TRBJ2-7	CASSLGTVGYEQYF
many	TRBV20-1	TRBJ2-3	CSAQRPSTDTQYF
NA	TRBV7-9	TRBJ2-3	CASSITTDTQYF
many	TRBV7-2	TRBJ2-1	CASSGRRGPGPNEQFF
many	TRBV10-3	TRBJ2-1	CAIREGGLGEQFF
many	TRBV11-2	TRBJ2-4	CASSPGPYYKNIQYF
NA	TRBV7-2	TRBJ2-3	CASSPRRDRTTDTQYF
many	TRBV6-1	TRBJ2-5	CASRRGGALPETQYF
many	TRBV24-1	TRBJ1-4	CATAGTASEKLFF
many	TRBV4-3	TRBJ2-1	CASSQNRLLSYNEQFF
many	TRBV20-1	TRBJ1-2	CSARDLAKPANYGYTF
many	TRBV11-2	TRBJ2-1	CASSSGVGEQFF
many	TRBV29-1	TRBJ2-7	CSVEGTTDYEQYF
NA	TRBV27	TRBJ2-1	CASSLGVEGQFF
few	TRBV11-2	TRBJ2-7	CASSLGAGSTWEQYF
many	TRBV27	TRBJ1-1	CASSLRGATTEAFF
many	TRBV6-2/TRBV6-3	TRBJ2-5	CASSYWTGGAQTQYF
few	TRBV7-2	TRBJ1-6	CASTFYRGDSPLHF
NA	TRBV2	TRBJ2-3	CASSEEGATDTQYF
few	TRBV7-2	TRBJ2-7	CASSLDRNIRAYF
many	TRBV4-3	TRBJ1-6	CASSQDSPYRNSPLHF
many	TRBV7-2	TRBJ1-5	CASSSPTGLSNQPQHF
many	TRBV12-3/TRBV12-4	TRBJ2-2	CASTGTSGFTGELFF
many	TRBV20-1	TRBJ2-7	CSANGQLIYEQYF
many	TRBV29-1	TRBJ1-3	CSVEGAESSGNTIYF
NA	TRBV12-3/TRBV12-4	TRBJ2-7	CASSFSWASTYEQYF
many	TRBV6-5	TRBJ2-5	CASSYVLAGQETQYF